This T cell receptor beta chain was profiled in a study of blood T cell repertoires in COVID-19. Overall study context: Whether acute or convalescent, the COVID-19 samples came from the United States, Italy and Spain. In each case, the material was cDNA or gDNA derived from T cells, B-cell-depleted T cells, or PBMCs.

CDR1 is SGHNT and CDR2 is YYREEE in the germline V gene (reference sequence). The V segment lost 4 bases and the J segment 7 bases; nucleotides outside the gene matches: 7. The CDR3 loop spans 14 amino acids. Original processing notes: Estimation of nucleated cell counts was performed using reference gene primer amplification. Measured with immunoSEQ multiplex PCR; TCRdb has only the in-frame clones, and not every one. The V and J calls and clone size come from that table; D and trimming were worked out from the DNA. The sample yields around 120,000 clones, roughly 69% seen once. Sequencing was done on a sample of peripheral blood. This sequence was found in a woman between 70 and 85 years old with acute or convalescent COVID-19. This chain links TRBV5-4 with TRBJ2-1, with 8 bases aligning to TRBD2. CDR3 in DNA: TGTGCCAGCAGCAACGCGATAGCGGGGAATGAGCAGTTCTTC. It translates to CASSNAIAGNEQFF.